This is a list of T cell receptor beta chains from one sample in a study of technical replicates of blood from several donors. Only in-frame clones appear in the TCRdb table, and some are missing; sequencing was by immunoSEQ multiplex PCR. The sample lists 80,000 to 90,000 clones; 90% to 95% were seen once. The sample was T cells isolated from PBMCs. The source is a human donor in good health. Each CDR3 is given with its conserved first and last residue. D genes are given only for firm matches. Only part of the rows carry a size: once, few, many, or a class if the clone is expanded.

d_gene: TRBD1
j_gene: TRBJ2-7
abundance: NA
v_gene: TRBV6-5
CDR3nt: TGTGCCAGCAGTTACTTTCAGGGGGCGGGTGAGCAGTACTTC
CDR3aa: CASSYFQGAGEQYF

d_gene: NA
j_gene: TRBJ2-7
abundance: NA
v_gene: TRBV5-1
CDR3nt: TGCGCCAGCAGCTTGGAATACTACGAGCAGTACTTC
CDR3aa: CASSLEYYEQYF

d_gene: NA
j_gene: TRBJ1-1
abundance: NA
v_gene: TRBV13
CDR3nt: TGTGCCAGCAGCCCCTCCGGGGGGGCGGCTGAAGCTTTCTTT
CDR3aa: CASSPSGGAAEAFF

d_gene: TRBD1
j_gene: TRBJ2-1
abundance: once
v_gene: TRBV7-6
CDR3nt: TGTGCCAGCAGCTTTAGTACCGGGACAGGTCCAGACAATGAGCAGTTCTTC
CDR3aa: CASSFSTGTGPDNEQFF

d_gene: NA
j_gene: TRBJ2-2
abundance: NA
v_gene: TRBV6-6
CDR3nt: TGTGCCAGCCAATCCACTAACGTGAACACCGGGGAGCTGTTTTTT
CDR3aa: CASQSTNVNTGELFF

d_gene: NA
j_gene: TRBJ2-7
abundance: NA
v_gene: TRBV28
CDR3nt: TGTGCCAGCAGTTTTATCCTTGTTGGCACCTACGAGCAGTACTTC
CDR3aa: CASSFILVGTYEQYF

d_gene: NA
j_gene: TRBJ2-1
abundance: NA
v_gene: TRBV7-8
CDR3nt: TGTGCCAGCAGCTACAGCGGTCAGGGGTACAATGAGCAGTTCTTC
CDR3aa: CASSYSGQGYNEQFF

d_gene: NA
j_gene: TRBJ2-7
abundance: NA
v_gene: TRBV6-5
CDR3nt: TGTGCCAGCAGGCTGATTACCGACAGGTTCTACGAGCAGTACTTC
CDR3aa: CASRLITDRFYEQYF

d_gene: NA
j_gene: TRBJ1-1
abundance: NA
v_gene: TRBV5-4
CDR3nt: TGTGCCACCACTCGACAGGATTACACTGAAGCTTTCTTT
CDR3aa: CATTRQDYTEAFF

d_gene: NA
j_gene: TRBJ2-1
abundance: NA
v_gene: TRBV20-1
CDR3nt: TGCAGTGCTAGAGGAAGCGGGGAGCAGTTCTTC
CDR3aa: CSARGSGEQFF

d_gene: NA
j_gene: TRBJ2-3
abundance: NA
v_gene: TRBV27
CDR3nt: TGTGCCAGCAGGTTGCCTTTCCAACAGGGCCCCACAGATACGCAGTATTTT
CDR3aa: CASRLPFQQGPTDTQYF

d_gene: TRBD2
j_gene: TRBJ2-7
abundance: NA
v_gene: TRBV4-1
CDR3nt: TGCGCCAGCAGCCACCCCATCACTAGCGGCTACGAGCAGTACTTC
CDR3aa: CASSHPITSGYEQYF

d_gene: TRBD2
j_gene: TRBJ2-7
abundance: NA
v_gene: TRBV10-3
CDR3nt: TGTGCCATCAGTGATGTGGCTAGCGGCTCCTACGAGCAGTACTTC
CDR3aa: CAISDVASGSYEQYF

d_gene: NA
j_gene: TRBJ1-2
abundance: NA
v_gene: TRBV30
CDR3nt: TGTGCCTGCGCCCAGTATGGCTACACCTTC
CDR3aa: CACAQYGYTF

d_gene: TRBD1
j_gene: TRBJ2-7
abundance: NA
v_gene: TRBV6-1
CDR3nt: TGTGCCAGCAGTGATATCCACCAGGGGGCGCGGTACGAGCAGTACTTC
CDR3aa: CASSDIHQGARYEQYF

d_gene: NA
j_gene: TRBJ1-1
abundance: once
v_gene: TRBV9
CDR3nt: TGTGCCAGCACTCCCGGCGGGGCCACTGAAGCTTTCTTT
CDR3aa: CASTPGGATEAFF

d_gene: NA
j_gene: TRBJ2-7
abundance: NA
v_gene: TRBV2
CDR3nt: TGTGCCAGCCGCGGGGACTCCTACGAGCAGTACTTC
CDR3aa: CASRGDSYEQYF

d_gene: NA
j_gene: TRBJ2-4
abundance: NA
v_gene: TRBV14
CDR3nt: TGTGCCAGCAGCCAAGTAACAGCGGGAGCCAAAAACATTCAGTACTTC
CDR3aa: CASSQVTAGAKNIQYF

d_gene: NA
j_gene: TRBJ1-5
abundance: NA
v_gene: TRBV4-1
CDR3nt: TGCGCCAGCAGCCAAGGTTGGAGGTACAATCAGCCCCAGCATTTT
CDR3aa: CASSQGWRYNQPQHF

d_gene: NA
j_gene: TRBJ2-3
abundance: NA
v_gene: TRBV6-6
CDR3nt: TGTGCCAGCAGTTCCCTTAACGGACTGCTCGGGGATACGCAGTATTTT
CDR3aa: CASSSLNGLLGDTQYF

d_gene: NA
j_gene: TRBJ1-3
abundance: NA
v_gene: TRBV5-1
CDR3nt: TGCGCCAGCAGCTTGCAGGAACCTGGAAACACCATATATTTT
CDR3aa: CASSLQEPGNTIYF

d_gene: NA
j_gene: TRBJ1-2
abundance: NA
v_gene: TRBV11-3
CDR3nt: TGTGCCAGCAGCTTACAGGCTAACTATGGCTACACCTTC
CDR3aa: CASSLQANYGYTF

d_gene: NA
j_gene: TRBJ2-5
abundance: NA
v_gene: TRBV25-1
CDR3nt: TGTGCCAGCAGTGAATGGTTGGAGCAAGAGACCCAGTACTTC
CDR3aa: CASSEWLEQETQYF

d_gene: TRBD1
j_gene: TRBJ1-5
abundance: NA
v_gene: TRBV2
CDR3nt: TGTGCCAGCAAAGGGACAGGGGGCTACCAGCCCCAGCATTTT
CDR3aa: CASKGTGGYQPQHF